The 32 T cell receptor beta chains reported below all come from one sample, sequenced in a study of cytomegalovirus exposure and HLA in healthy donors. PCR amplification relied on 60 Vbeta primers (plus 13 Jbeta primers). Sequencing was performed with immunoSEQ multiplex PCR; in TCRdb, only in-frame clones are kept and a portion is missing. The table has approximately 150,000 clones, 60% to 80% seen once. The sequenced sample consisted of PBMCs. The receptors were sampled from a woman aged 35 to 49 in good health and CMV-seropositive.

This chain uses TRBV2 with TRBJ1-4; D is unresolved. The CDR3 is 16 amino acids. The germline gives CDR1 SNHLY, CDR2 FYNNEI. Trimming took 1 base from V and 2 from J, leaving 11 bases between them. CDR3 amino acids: CASSEGHTTTNEKLFF. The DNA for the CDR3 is TGTGCCAGCAGTGAAGGACATACAACTACTAATGAAAAACTGTTTTTT.

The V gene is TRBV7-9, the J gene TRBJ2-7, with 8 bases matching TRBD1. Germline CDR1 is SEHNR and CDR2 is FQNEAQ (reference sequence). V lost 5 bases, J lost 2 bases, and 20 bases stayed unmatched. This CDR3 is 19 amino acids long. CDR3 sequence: CASSPRAGARTGPPYEQYF. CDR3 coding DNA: TGTGCCAGCAGCCCTCGGGCAGGGGCGAGGACAGGGCCACCCTACGAGCAGTACTTC. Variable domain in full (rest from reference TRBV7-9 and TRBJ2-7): DTGVSQNPRHKITKRGQNVTFRCDPISEHNRLYWYRQTLGQGPEFLTYFQNEAQLEKSRLLSDRFSAERPKGSFSTLEIQRTEQGDSAMYLCASSPRAGARTGPPYEQYFGPGTRLTVT.

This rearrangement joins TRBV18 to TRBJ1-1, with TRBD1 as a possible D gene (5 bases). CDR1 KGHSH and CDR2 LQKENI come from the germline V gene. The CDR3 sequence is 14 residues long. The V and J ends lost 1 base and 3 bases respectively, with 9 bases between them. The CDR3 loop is CASSPRAGDTEAFF. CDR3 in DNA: TGTGCCAGCTCACCACGCGCGGGGGACACTGAAGCTTTCTTT.

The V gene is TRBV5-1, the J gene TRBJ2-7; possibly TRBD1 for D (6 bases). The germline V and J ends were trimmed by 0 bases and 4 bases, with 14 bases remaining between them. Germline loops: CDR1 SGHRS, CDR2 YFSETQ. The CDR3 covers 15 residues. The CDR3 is CASSLDRVGPYEQYF. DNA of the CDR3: TGCGCCAGCAGCTTGGACAGGGTGGGCCCTTACGAGCAGTACTTC.

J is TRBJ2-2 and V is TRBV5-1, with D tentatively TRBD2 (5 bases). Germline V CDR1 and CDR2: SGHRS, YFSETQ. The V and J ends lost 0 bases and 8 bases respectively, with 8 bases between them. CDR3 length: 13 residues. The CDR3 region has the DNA TGCGCCAGCAGCTTGGAGGACTGGGGGGAGCTGTTTTTT. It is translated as CASSLEDWGELFF.

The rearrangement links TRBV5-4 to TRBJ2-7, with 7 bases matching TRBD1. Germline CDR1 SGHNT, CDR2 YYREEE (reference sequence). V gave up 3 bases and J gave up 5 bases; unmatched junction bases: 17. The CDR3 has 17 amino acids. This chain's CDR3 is CASSSKTGTGRIDEQYF. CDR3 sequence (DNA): TGTGCCAGCAGCTCCAAGACAGGGACGGGAAGAATAGACGAGCAGTACTTC.

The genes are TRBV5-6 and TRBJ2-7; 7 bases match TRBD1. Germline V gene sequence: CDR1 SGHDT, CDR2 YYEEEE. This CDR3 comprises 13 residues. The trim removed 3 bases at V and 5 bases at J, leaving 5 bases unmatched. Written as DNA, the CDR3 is TGTGCCAGCAGCTCGGGACAGTGGGACGAGCAGTACTTC. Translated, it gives CASSSGQWDEQYF.

The DNA of the CDR3 is TGCGCCAGCAGCCAAGATGGGACAGGGACTCTTGACGAGCAGTACTTC. This codes for CASSQDGTGTLDEQYF. This chain joins TRBV4-3 and TRBJ2-7; 9 nucleotides line up with TRBD1. The CDR3 spans 16 residues. Germline assignment: CDR1 LGHNA and CDR2 YSLEER. With V trimmed by 0 bases and J by 5 bases, 8 bases remained unmatched.

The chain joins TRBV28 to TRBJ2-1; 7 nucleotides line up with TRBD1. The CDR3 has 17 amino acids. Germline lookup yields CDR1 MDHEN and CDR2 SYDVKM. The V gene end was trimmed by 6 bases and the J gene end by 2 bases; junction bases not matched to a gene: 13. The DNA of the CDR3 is TGTGCCAGCAGCCCGTCCGGGACAGAAAATCCCTACAATGAGCAGTTCTTC. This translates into CASSPSGTENPYNEQFF.

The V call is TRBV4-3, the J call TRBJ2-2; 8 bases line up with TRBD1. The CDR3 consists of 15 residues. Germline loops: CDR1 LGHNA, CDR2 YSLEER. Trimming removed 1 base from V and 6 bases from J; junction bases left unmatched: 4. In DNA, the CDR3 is TGCGCCAGCAGCCAAGCTGGACAGGGTTCCGGGGAGCTGTTTTTT. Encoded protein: CASSQAGQGSGELFF.

The CDR3 DNA reads as TGTGCCAGCAGCTTAGACGGGACTAGCGGGAGCGGCCAGTACTTC. This sequence encodes CASSLDGTSGSGQYF. The chain employs TRBV7-9 and TRBJ2-5, with TRBD2 matching 14 bases. The CDR3 runs 15 residues. V shed 1 base, J shed 10 bases, and the junction held 5 bases outside the gene matches. Germline V gene sequence: CDR1 SEHNR, CDR2 FQNEAQ (reference sequence).

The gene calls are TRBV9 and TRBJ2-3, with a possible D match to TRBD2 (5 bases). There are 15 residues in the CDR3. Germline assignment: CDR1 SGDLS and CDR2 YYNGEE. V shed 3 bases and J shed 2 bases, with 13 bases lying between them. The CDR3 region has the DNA TGTGCCAGCAGCGGGGGAGCTCAAGTCACAGATACGCAGTATTTT. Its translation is CASSGGAQVTDTQYF.

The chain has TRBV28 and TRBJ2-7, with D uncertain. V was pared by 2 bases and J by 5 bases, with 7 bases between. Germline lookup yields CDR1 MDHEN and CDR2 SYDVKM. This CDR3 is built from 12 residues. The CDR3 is CASSLDKDEQYF. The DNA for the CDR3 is TGTGCCAGCAGTTTAGACAAAGACGAGCAGTACTTC.

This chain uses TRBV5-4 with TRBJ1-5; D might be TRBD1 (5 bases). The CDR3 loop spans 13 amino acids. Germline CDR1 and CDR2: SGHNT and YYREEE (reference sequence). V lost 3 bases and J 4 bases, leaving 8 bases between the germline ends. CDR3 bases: TGTGCCAGCAGCTCAGACAGAAATCAGCCCCAGCATTTT. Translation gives CASSSDRNQPQHF.

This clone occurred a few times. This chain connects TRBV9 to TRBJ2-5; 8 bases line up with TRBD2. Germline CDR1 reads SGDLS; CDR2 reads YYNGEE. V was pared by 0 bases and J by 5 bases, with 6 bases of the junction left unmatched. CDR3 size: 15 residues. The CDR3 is CASSVVGSGSETQYF. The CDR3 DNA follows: TGTGCCAGCAGCGTAGTCGGAAGCGGGAGTGAGACCCAGTACTTC.

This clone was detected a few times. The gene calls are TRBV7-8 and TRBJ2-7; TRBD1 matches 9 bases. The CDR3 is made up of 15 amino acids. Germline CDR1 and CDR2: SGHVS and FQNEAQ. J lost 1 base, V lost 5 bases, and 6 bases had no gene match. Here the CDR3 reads CASSVTGTGSYEQYF. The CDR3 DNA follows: TGTGCCAGCAGCGTTACCGGGACAGGGTCCTACGAGCAGTACTTC.

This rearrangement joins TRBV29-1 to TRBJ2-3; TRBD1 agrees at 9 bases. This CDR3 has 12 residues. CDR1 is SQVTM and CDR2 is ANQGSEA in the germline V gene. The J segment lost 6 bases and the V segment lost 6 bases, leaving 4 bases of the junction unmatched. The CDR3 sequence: CSVDRGRDTQYF. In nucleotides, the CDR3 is TGCAGCGTGGACAGGGGTCGGGATACGCAGTATTTT.

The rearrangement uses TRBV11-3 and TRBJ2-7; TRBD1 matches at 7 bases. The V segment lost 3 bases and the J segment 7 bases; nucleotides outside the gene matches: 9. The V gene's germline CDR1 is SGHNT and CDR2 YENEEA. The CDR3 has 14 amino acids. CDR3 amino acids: CASSLTGSLSEQYF. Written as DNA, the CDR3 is TGTGCCAGCAGCTTGACAGGGAGTCTAAGTGAGCAGTACTTC.

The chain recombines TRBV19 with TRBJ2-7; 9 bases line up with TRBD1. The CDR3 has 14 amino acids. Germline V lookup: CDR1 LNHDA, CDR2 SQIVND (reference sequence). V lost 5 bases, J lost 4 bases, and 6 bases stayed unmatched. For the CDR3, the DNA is TGTGCCAGTAGTTCGGGACAGGGAGGATACGAGCAGTACTTC. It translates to CASSSGQGGYEQYF. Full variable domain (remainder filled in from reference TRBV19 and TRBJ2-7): DGGITQSPKYLFRKEGQNVTLSCEQNLNHDAMYWYRQDPGQGLRLIYYSQIVNDFQKGDIAEGYSVSREKKESFPLTVTSAQKNPTAFYLCASSSGQGGYEQYFGPGTRLTVT.

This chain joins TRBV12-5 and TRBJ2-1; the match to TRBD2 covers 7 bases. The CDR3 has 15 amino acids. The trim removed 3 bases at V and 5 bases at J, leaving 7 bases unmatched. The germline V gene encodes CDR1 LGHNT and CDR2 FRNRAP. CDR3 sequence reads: CASGFPGGPDNEQFF. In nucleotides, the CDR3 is TGTGCTAGTGGTTTCCCGGGAGGCCCCGACAATGAGCAGTTCTTC.

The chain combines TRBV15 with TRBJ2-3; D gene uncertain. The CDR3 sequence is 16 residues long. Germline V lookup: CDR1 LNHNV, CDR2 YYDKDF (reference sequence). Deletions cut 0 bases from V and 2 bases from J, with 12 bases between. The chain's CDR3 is CATSRDLRSITDTQYF. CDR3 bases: TGTGCCACCAGCAGAGATTTGCGGAGCATCACAGATACGCAGTATTTT.

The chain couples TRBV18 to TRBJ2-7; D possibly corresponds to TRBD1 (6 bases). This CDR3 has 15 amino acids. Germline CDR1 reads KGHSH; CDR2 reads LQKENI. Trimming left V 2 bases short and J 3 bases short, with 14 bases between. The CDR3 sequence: CASSPSGVRCYEQYF. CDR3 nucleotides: TGTGCCAGCTCACCATCAGGGGTGCGATGCTACGAGCAGTACTTC. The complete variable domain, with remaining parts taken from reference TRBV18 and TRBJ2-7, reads NAGVMQNPRHLVRRRGQEARLRCSPMKGHSHVYWYRQLPEEGLKFMVYLQKENIIDESGMPKERFSAEFPKEGPSILRIQQVVRGDSAAYFCASSPSGVRCYEQYFGPGTRLTVT.

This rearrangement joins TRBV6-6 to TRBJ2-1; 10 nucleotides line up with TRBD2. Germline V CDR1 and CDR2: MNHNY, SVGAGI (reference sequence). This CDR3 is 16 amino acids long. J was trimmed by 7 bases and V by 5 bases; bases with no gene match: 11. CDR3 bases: TGTGCCAGCAGTCGACTCAGGACTAGCGGATTGAATGAGCAGTTCTTC. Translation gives CASSRLRTSGLNEQFF.

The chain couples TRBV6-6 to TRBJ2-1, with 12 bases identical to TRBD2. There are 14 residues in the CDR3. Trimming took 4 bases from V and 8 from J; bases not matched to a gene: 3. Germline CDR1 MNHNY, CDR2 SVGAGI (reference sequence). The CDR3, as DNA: TGTGCCAGCAGTTCGTCTAGCGGGGGGGATGAGCAGTTCTTC. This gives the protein CASSSSSGGDEQFF.

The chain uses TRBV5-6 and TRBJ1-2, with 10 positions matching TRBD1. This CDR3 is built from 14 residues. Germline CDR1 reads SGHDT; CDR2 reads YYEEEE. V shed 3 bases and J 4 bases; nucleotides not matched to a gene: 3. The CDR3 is CASSWDRGTYGYTF. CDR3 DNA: TGTGCCAGCAGCTGGGACAGGGGAACCTATGGCTACACCTTC. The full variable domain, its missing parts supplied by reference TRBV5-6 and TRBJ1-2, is DAGVTQSPTHLIKTRGQQVTLRCSPKSGHDTVSWYQQALGQGPQFIFQYYEEEERQRGNFPDRFSGHQFPNYSSELNVNALLLGDSALYLCASSWDRGTYGYTFGSGTRLTVV.

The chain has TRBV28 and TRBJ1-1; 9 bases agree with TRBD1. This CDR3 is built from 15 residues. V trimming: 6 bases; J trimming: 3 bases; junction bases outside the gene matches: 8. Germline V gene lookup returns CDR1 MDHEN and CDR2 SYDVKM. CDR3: CASSPTGGGYTEAFF. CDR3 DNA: TGTGCCAGCAGCCCAACAGGGGGCGGGTACACTGAAGCTTTCTTT.

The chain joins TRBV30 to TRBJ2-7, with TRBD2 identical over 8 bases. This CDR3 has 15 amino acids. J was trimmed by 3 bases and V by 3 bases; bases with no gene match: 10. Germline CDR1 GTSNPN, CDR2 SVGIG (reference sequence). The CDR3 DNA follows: TGTGCCTGGAGCCGTGGCGGGGGGTATAGCTACGAGCAGTACTTC. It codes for CAWSRGGGYSYEQYF.

The CDR3 protein is CASSRQGNTEAFF. CDR3 DNA sequence: TGTGCCAGCAGTAGACAGGGGAACACTGAAGCTTTCTTT. J is TRBJ1-1 and V is TRBV28; 7 positions match TRBD1. CDR3 length equals 13 residues. V gave up 5 bases and J gave up 1 base; unmatched junction bases: 1. Germline CDR1 reads MDHEN; CDR2 reads SYDVKM.

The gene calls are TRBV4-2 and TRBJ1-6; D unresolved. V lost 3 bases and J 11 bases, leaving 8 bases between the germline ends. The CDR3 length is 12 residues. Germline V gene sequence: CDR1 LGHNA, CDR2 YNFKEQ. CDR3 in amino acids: CASSQHPAPLHF. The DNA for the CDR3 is TGTGCCAGCAGCCAGCACCCGGCACCCCTCCACTTT.

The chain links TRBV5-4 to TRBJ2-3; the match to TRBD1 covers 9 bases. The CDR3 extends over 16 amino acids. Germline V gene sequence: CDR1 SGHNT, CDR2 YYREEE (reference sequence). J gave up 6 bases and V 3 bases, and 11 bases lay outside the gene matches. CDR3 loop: CASSSSLDRGFDTQYF. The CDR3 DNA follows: TGTGCCAGCAGCTCCTCGTTAGACAGGGGGTTTGATACGCAGTATTTT.

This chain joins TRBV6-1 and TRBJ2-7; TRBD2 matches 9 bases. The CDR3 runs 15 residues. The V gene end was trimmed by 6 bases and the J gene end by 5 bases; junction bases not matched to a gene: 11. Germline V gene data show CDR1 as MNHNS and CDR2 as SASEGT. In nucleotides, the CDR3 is TGTGCCAGCAGCCGGAGTGGACTAGCGATCAACGAGCAGTACTTC. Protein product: CASSRSGLAINEQYF.

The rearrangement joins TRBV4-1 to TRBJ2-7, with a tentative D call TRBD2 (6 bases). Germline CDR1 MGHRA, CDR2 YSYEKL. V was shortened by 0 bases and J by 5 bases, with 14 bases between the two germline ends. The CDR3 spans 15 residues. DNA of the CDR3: TGCGCCAGCAGCCAAGAAGGAGGGTACACGGACGAGCAGTACTTC. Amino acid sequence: CASSQEGGYTDEQYF.